This T cell receptor (beta chain) was captured by sequencing in a study of T-cell reconstitution after alpha-beta-depleted transplantation in children. The study, taken as a whole, reports: Surviving recipient T cells and thymic progenitors produced the high day-60 TCRbeta diversity seen in some patients. Reports say that about two months after transplant, the alpha-beta T cells came out of several hundred graft clones that had expanded. T cells produced anew were the main source of T-cell counts and diversity one year after transplant.

The CDR3 consists of 17 residues. Germline-derived CDR1 and CDR2 are SGHRS and YFSETQ. Trimming took 5 bases from V and 4 from J; bases not matched to a gene: 17. This clonotype was recorded at least ten times. Its antigen is still unknown. This sample's TCRbeta library carried unique molecular identifier barcodes. TCRdb fed the PCR reads into MiXCR, producing one record per CDR3 protein. The sample holds over 200,000 distinct CDR3 sequences, roughly 10% seen once. The chain joins TRBV5-1 to TRBJ2-5; 7 nucleotides align to TRBD2. The specimen comprised PBMCs, sampled before TCRalphabeta/CD19-depleted stem cell transplant. This TCR was sampled from a child less than two years old with acute myeloid leukemia, due to receive a stem cell transplant. The CDR3 DNA is TGCGCCAGCAGGGCGGGTAGCGGGCTAATCGAAAGAGAGACCCAGTACTTC. As protein: CASRAGSGLIERETQYF.